In its sample, the clone carrying this T cell receptor (beta chain) was seen many times. This sample was taken from a study of naive and memory T cell subsets. Both TRBC1 and TRBC2 were covered by a beta constant-region primer of two equimolar oligonucleotides. Each CDR3 protein gets one entry after TCRdb re-called the UMI-ligation and nested PCR reads with MiXCR. The sample holds tens of thousands of distinct CDR3 sequences, 10% to 15% seen once. This CDR3 has 17 residues. The V end was cut by 2 bases, the J end by 0 bases, with 11 bases between. Germline assignment: CDR1 MDHEN and CDR2 SYDVKM. This receptor was identified in a human donor in good health. The V and J genes are TRBV28 and TRBJ2-6; D is possibly TRBD2 (6 bases). Sequencing input: effector memory CD4+ T cells from blood. Regarding subset: effector memory, CD45RA- CD27-. For the CDR3, the DNA is TGTGCCAGCAGTTTAACGGGGGATGCCTCTGGGGCCAACGTCCTGACTTTC. It is translated as CASSLTGDASGANVLTF. The entire variable domain, with the rest obtained from reference TRBV28 and TRBJ2-6, is as follows: DVKVTQSSRYLVKRTGEKVFLECVQDMDHENMFWYRQDPGLGLRLIYFSYDVKMKEKGDIPEGYSVSREKKERFSLILESASTNQTSMYLCASSLTGDASGANVLTFGAGSRLTVL.